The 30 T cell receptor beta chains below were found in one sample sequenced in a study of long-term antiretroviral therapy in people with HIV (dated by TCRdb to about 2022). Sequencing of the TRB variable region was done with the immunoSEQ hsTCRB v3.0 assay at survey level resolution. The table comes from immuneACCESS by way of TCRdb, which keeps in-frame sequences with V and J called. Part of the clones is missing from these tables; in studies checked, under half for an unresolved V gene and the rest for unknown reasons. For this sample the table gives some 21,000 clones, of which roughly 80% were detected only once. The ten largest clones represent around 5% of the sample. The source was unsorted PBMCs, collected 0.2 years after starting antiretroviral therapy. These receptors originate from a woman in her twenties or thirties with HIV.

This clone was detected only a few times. The CDR3 spells CASSSVQGANSPLHF. CDR3 nucleotide sequence: TGTGCCAGCAGTTCCGTACAGGGGGCTAATTCACCCCTCCACTTT. The rearrangement links TRBV6-1 to TRBJ1-6, with 9 positions matching TRBD1. Germline CDR1 reads MNHNS; CDR2 reads SASEGT. Trimming cost V 5 bases and J 6 bases; bases outside gene matches: 5. This CDR3 is 15 amino acids long.

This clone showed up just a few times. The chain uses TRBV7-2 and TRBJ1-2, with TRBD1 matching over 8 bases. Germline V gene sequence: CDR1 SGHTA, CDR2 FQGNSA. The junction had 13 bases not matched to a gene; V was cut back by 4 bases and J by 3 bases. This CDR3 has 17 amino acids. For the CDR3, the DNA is TGTGCCAGCAGCTGGCGGTCCGGACAGGGAAGCGACTATGGCTACACCTTC. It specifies CASSWRSGQGSDYGYTF. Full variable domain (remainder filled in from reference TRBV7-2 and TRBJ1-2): GAGVSQSPSNKVTEKGKDVELRCDPISGHTALYWYRQSLGQGLEFLIYFQGNSAPDKSGLPSDRFSAERTGGSVSTLTIQRTQQEDSAVYLCASSWRSGQGSDYGYTFGSGTRLTVV.

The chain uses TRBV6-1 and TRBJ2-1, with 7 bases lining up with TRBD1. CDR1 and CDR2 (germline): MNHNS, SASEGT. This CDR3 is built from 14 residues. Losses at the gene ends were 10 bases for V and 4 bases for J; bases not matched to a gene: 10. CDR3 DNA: TGTGCCATCCGACAGGGCCAAATTTACAATGAGCAGTTCTTC. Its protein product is CAIRQGQIYNEQFF.

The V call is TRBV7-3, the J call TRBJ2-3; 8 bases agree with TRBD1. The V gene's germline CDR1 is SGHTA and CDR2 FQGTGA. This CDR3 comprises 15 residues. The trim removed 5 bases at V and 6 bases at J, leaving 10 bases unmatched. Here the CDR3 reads CASSRGQGTVDTQYF. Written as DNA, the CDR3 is TGTGCCAGCAGCCGCGGACAGGGCACAGTGGATACGCAGTATTTT.

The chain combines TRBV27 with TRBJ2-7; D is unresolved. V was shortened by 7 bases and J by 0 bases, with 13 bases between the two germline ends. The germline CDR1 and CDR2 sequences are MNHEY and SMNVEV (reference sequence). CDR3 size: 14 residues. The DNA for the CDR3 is TGTGCCAGCACCGATTCGGACGGCTCCTACGAGCAGTACTTC. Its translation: CASTDSDGSYEQYF.

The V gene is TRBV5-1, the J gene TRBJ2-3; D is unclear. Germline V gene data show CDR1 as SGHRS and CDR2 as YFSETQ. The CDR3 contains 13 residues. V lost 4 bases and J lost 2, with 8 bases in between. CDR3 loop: CASSKEVTDTQYF. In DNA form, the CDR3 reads TGCGCCAGCAGCAAGGAAGTCACAGATACGCAGTATTTT.

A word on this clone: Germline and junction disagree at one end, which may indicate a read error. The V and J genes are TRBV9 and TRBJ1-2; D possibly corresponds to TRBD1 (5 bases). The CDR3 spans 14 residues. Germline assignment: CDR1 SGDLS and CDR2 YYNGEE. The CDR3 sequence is CASSVGDGRMGYAF. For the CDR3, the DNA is TGTGCCAGCAGCGTGGGGGACGGCAGAATGGGATACGCCTTC.

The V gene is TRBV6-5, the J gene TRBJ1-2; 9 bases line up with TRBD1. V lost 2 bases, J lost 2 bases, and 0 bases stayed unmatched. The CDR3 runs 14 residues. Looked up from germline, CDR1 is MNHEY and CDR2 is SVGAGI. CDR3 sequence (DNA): TGTGCCAGCAGTTACGGGACAGGGAACTATGGCTACACCTTC. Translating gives CASSYGTGNYGYTF.

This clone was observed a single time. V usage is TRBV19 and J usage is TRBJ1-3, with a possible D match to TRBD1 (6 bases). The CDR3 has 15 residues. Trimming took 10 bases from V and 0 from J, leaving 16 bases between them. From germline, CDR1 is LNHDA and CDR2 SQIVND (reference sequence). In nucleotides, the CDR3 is TGTGCCACCCAAACAGGGACATTCTCTGGAAACACCATATATTTT. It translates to CATQTGTFSGNTIYF.

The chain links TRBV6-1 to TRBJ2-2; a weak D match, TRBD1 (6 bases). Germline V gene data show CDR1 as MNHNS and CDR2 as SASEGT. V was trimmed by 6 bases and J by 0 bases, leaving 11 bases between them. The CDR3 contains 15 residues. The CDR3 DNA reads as TGTGCCAGCAGCATGGACAGTGCGAACACCGGGGAGCTGTTTTTT. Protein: CASSMDSANTGELFF.

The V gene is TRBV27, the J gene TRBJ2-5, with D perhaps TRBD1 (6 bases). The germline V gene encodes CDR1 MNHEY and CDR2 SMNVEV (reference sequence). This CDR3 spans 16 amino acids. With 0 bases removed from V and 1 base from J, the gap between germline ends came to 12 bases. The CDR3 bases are TGTGCCAGCAGTTTATCCCCTTGGACAGTCCAAGAGACCCAGTACTTC. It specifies CASSLSPWTVQETQYF.

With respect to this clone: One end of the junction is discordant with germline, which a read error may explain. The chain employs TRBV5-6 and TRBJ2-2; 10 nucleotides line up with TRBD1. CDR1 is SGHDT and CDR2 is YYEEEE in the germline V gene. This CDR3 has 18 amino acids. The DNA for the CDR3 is TGTGCCAGCAGTTTGGGACAGGGGATAACCAACTCCGCCGGGGAGCTGTTTTTT. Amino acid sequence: CASSLGQGITNSAGELFF.

CDR3 region: CASRADRGLNTEAFF. Written as DNA, the CDR3 is TGTGCCAGCCGGGCGGACAGGGGTTTGAACACTGAAGCTTTCTTT. V gene TRBV6-5 combines with J gene TRBJ1-1, with 9 bases lining up with TRBD1. CDR3 length: 15 amino acids. The germline V gene encodes CDR1 MNHEY and CDR2 SVGAGI. Trimming took 8 bases from V and 0 from J; bases not matched to a gene: 7.

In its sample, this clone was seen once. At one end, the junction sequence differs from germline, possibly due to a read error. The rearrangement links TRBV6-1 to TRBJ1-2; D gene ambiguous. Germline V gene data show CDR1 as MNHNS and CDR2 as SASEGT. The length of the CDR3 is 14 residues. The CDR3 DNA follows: TGTGCCAGCAGTGAAATTCCGGGTCAGGCATGGAGCTCCTTC. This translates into CASSEIPGQAWSSF.

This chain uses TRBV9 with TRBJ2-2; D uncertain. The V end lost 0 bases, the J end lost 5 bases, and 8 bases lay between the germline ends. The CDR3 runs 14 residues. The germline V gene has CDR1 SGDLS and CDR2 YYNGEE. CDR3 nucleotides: TGTGCCAGCAGCGTAGAGGTTAGAACCGGGGAGCTGTTTTTT. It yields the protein CASSVEVRTGELFF. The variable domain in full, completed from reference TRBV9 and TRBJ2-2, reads DSGVTQTPKHLITATGQRVTLRCSPRSGDLSVYWYQQSLDQGLQFLIQYYNGEERAKGNILERFSAQQFPDLHSELNLSSLELGDSALYFCASSVEVRTGELFFGEGSRLTVL.

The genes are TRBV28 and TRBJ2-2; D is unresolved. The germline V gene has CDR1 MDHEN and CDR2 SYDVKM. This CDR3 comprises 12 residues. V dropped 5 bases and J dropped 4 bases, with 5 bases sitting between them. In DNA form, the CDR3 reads TGTGCCAGCAGTGCTAGCACCGGGGAGCTGTTTTTT. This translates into CASSASTGELFF. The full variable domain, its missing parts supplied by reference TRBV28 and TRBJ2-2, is DVKVTQSSRYLVKRTGEKVFLECVQDMDHENMFWYRQDPGLGLRLIYFSYDVKMKEKGDIPEGYSVSREKKERFSLILESASTNQTSMYLCASSASTGELFFGEGSRLTVL.

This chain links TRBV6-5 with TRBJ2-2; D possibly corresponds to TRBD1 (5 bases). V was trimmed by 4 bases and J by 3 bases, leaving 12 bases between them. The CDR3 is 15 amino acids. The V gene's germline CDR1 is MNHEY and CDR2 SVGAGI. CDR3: CASSSRRGDTGELFF. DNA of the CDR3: TGTGCCAGCAGTTCCCGTAGGGGTGACACCGGGGAGCTGTTTTTT.

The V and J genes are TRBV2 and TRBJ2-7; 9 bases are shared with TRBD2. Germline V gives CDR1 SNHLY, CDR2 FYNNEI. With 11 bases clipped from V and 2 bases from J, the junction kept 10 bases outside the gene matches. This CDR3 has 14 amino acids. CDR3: CAFSLGLATYEQYF. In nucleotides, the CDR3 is TGTGCCTTTTCGCTGGGACTAGCCACCTACGAGCAGTACTTC. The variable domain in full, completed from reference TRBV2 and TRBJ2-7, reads EPEVTQTPSHQVTQMGQEVILRCVPISNHLYFYWYRQILGQKVEFLVSFYNNEISEKSEIFDDQFSVERPDGSNFTLKIRSTKLEDSAMYFCAFSLGLATYEQYFGPGTRLTVT.

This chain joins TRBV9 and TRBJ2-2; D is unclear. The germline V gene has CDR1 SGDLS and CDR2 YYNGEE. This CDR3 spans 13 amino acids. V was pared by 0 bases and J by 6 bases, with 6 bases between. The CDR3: CASSVVGAGELFF. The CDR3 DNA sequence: TGTGCCAGCAGCGTAGTTGGGGCCGGGGAGCTGTTTTTT.

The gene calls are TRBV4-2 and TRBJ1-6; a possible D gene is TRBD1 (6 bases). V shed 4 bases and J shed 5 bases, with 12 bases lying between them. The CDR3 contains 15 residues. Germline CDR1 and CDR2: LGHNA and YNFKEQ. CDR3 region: CASSRETGNNSPLHF. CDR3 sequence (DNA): TGTGCCAGCAGCCGAGAAACAGGGAATAATTCACCCCTCCACTTT.

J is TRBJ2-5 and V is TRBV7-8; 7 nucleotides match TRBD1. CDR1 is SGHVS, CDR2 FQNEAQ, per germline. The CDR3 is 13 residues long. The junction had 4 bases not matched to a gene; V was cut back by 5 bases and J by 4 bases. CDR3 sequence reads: CASSLRQGETQYF. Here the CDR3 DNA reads TGTGCCAGCAGCCTGCGACAGGGAGAGACCCAGTACTTC.

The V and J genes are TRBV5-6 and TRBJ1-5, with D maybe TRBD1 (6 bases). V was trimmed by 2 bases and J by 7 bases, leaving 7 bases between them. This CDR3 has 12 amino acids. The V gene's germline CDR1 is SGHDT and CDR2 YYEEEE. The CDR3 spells CASSFGGQPQHF. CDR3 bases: TGTGCCAGCAGCTTCGGGGGCCAGCCCCAGCATTTT.

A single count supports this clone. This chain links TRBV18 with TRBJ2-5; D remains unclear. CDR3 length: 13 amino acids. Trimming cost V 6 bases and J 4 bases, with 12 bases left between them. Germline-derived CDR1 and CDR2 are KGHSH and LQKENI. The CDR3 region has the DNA TGTGCCAGCTCTCCGAACCAATTAGAGACCCAGTACTTC. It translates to CASSPNQLETQYF.

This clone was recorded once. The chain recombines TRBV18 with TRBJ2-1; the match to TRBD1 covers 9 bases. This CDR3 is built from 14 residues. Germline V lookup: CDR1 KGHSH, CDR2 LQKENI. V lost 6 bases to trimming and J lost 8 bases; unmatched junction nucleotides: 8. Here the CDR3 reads CASSPGQGRDEQFF. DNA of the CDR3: TGTGCCAGCTCTCCGGGACAGGGTCGAGATGAGCAGTTCTTC.

CDR3 amino acids: CASSIAGGTEAFF. DNA of the CDR3: TGTGCCAGTAGTATAGCAGGCGGCACTGAAGCTTTCTTT. The chain links TRBV19 to TRBJ1-1; D is ambiguous. The CDR3 has 13 amino acids. Germline CDR1 LNHDA, CDR2 SQIVND (reference sequence). Trimming removed 1 base at V and 4 bases at J, with 7 bases between.

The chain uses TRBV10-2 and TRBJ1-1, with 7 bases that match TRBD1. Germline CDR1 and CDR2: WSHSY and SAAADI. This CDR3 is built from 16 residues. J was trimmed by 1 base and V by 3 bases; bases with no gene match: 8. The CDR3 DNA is TGCGCCAGCAGTGACAACAGGGGAAGTTCGAACACTGAAGCTTTCTTT. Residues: CASSDNRGSSNTEAFF.

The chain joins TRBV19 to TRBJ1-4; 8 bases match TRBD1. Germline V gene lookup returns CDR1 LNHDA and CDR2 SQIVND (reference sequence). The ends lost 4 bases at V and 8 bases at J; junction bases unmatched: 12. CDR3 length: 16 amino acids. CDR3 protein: CASSKTPRGPGEKLFF. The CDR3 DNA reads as TGTGCCAGTAGTAAGACCCCCAGGGGGCCGGGGGAAAAACTGTTTTTT.

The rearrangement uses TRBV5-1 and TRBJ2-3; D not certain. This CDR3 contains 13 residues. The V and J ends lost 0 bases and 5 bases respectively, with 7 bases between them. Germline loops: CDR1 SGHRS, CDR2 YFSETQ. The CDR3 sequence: CASSLETRDTQYF. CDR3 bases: TGCGCCAGCAGCTTGGAAACCCGAGATACGCAGTATTTT.

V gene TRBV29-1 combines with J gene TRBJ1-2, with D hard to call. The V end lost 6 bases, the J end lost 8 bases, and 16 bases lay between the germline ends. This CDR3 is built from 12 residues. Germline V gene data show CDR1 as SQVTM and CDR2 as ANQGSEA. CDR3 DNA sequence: TGCAGCGTCGTCATCCCGCCCGGCGGCTACACCTTC. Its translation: CSVVIPPGGYTF.

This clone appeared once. CDR3 loop: CASNIGGSTDTQYF. The CDR3 DNA is TGTGCCAGTAATATCGGGGGGAGCACAGATACGCAGTATTTT. The chain combines TRBV19 with TRBJ2-3, with 7 bases aligning to TRBD2. The CDR3 totals 14 residues. The germline V gene has CDR1 LNHDA and CDR2 SQIVND (reference sequence). V lost 7 bases, J lost 0 bases, and 4 bases stayed unmatched.